The clone carrying this T cell receptor beta chain was seen a handful of times. The entry originates in a study of T cells in Graves' hyperthyroidism and ophthalmopathy. Study-wide context: Blood was drawn when the patient was first diagnosed and still untreated.

The CDR3 runs 14 residues. Germline lookup yields CDR1 KGHSH and CDR2 LQKENI. The ends lost 3 bases at V and 11 bases at J; junction bases unmatched: 8. Authors of the study amplified TCR beta CDR3 regions from RNA transcripts. Carried out on the TCR CDR3, a first-round RT-PCR used the HTBI primer set. One entry per CDR3 protein, called by TCRdb with MiXCR from the multiplex PCR reads. The table records fewer than 650,000 distinct CDR3 sequences, around 13% of them present only once. This TCR was recovered from a woman aged 30 to 39 with Graves' hyperthyroidism that later progressed to Graves' ophthalmopathy. Specimen: blood. The chain has TRBV18 and TRBJ2-4, with 9 bases matching TRBD2. The CDR3 DNA reads TGTGCCAGCTCACCCGTGGCTAGCGGGACTTTTCAGTACTTC. Translating gives CASSPVASGTFQYF.